The 27 T cell receptor beta chains given below trace back to one sample, sequenced in a study of cytomegalovirus exposure and HLA in healthy donors. The PCR contained 60 Vbeta and 13 Jbeta primers. Produced via immunoSEQ multiplex PCR; TCRdb's table is partial and in-frame only. The repertoire consists of 90,000 to 150,000 clones, with under 85% occurring once and the leading ten covering about 5.8%. The sequenced sample was PBMCs. Receptors originate from a young man in good health and CMV-seropositive.

This clone was counted a few times. The chain combines TRBV28 with TRBJ2-7, with a possible D match to TRBD1 (6 bases). Germline CDR1 MDHEN, CDR2 SYDVKM. The CDR3 contains 18 residues. The germline V and J ends were trimmed by 3 bases and 5 bases, with 26 bases remaining between them. The CDR3 protein is CASSFDLSNPNRVHEQYF. CDR3 sequence (DNA): TGTGCCAGCAGTTTCGATCTAAGTAACCCTAACAGGGTGCACGAGCAGTACTTC.

The chain joins TRBV6-1 to TRBJ2-1, with 13 positions matching TRBD2. Germline loops: CDR1 MNHNS, CDR2 SASEGT. The CDR3 is 15 amino acids. V dropped 5 bases and J dropped 7; count of bases not matched to a gene: 5. CDR3 DNA: TGTGCCAGCAGTTGGACTAGCGGGGGAGGGAATGAGCAGTTCTTC. Translating it yields CASSWTSGGGNEQFF.

This CDR3 reads CASSPTGGNQPQHF. DNA of the CDR3: TGCGCCAGCAGCCCGACAGGGGGGAATCAGCCCCAGCATTTT. J is TRBJ1-5 and V is TRBV10-2, with 9 bases that match TRBD1. The CDR3 is made up of 14 amino acids. The germline V gene has CDR1 WSHSY and CDR2 SAAADI. V dropped 6 bases and J dropped 4; count of bases not matched to a gene: 4.

This sequence joins TRBV5-8 and TRBJ2-7; TRBD1 is a possible D gene (5 bases). There are 10 residues in the CDR3. Trimming took 7 bases from V and 5 from J, leaving 7 bases between them. The germline V gene has CDR1 SGHTS and CDR2 YDEGEE. The CDR3 region has the DNA TGTGCCAGCGTAGGGGACGAGCAGTACTTC. Amino acids: CASVGDEQYF.

The rearrangement links TRBV6-6 to TRBJ1-2; 7 nucleotides match TRBD1. Germline-derived CDR1 and CDR2 are MNHNY and SVGAGI (reference sequence). V shed 10 bases, J shed 6 bases, and the junction held 17 bases outside the gene matches. CDR3 length: 15 residues. The CDR3 DNA reads TGTGCCACCAGGACACCGGGACAGTCTACAGATGGCTACACCTTC. Its translation: CATRTPGQSTDGYTF.

This clone was detected a few times. The V gene is TRBV4-1, the J gene TRBJ2-7; D ambiguous. V lost 1 base and J lost 2, with 9 bases in between. Per germline, CDR1 MGHRA and CDR2 YSYEKL. CDR3 length: 14 residues. The CDR3 DNA reads TGCGCCAGCAGCCAAGGACTCATAGCCTACGAGCAGTACTTC. This codes for CASSQGLIAYEQYF.

CDR3: CSPLGVETQYF. The DNA for the CDR3 is TGCAGCCCCCTCGGGGTCGAGACCCAGTACTTC. The rearrangement uses TRBV20-1 and TRBJ2-5, with D possibly matching TRBD2 (5 bases). The CDR3 is 11 residues long. Germline V gene lookup returns CDR1 DFQATT and CDR2 SNEGSKA (reference sequence).

The J gene is TRBJ2-5, the V gene TRBV27; D possibly corresponds to TRBD1 (6 bases). The DNA end lines up better with TRBJ2-7; the J call may be wrong. The CDR3 is 14 residues long. CDR1 MNHEY and CDR2 SMNVEV come from the germline V gene (reference sequence). Here the CDR3 DNA reads TGTGCCAGCAGTTTAGTGGACAGTTCCTACGAGCAGTACTTC. Encoded protein: CASSLVDSSYEQYF.

This clone has only one observation. The V gene is TRBV30, the J gene TRBJ1-1; a possible D gene is TRBD1 (5 bases). The CDR3 is made up of 14 amino acids. Germline V gives CDR1 GTSNPN, CDR2 SVGIG (reference sequence). Trimming removed 8 bases from V and 5 bases from J, with 21 bases in between. CDR3 protein: CAAARDFLVTEAFF. In DNA form, the CDR3 reads TGTGCCGCCGCTAGGGACTTCTTAGTTACTGAAGCTTTCTTT. The full variable domain, with the rest looked up from reference TRBV30 and TRBJ1-1, is SQTIHQWPATLVQPVGSPLSLECTVEGTSNPNLYWYRQAAGRGLQLLFYSVGIGQISSEVPQNLSASRPQDRQFILSSKKLLLSDSGFYLCAAARDFLVTEAFFGQGTRLTVV.

This chain uses TRBV6-1 with TRBJ2-5; TRBD1 aligns across 9 bases. Per the germline V gene, CDR1 is MNHNS and CDR2 is SASEGT. The trim removed 6 bases at V and 5 bases at J, leaving 7 bases unmatched. The CDR3 covers 14 residues. The CDR3 DNA is TGTGCCAGCAGATTGGGACAGGGAGGCGAGACCCAGTACTTC. Protein sequence: CASRLGQGGETQYF.

The chain is built from TRBV12-5 and TRBJ2-2, with 9 bases matching TRBD2. The germline CDR1 and CDR2 sequences are LGHNT and FRNRAP. Trimming took 6 bases from V and 6 from J; bases not matched to a gene: 5. The CDR3 runs to 14 residues. Written as DNA, the CDR3 is TGTGCTAGTGGCCTAGCGGGGCAGGCCGGGGAGCTGTTTTTT. Protein product: CASGLAGQAGELFF.

Here the CDR3 reads CASSEPGLAYEQYF. Written as DNA, the CDR3 is TGTGCCAGCAGTGAACCGGGACTAGCCTACGAGCAGTACTTC. This sequence joins TRBV6-5 and TRBJ2-7; 8 bases match TRBD2. The V gene's germline CDR1 is MNHEY and CDR2 SVGAGI. CDR3 length: 14 amino acids. The V segment lost 5 bases and the J segment 2 bases; nucleotides outside the gene matches: 5.

V is TRBV4-1 and J is TRBJ1-2; D is uncertain. Per the germline V gene, CDR1 is MGHRA and CDR2 is YSYEKL. Trimming left V 0 bases short and J 4 bases short, with 15 bases between. This CDR3 region has 16 residues. The CDR3 DNA sequence: TGCGCCAGCAGCCAAGATGACAACCCCGGAACCTATGGCTACACCTTC. Translated, it gives CASSQDDNPGTYGYTF.

The J gene is TRBJ1-6, the V gene TRBV5-5; a possible D gene is TRBD1 (6 bases). Germline V gene lookup returns CDR1 SGHKS and CDR2 YYEKEE (reference sequence). The CDR3 is 15 residues long. The ends were cut back, 2 bases at V and 7 bases at J, with 13 bases in the middle. Written as DNA, the CDR3 is TGTGCCAGCAGCTTAACAGGGTTCGGAAATTCACCCCTCCACTTT. The encoded protein is CASSLTGFGNSPLHF.

The genes are TRBV6-6 and TRBJ1-1, with TRBD1 as a possible D gene (5 bases). V lost 4 bases, J lost 1 base, and 13 bases lay in between. The CDR3 contains 15 residues. Germline V gene lookup returns CDR1 MNHNY and CDR2 SVGAGI (reference sequence). The CDR3 loop reads CASSFPRQTNTEAFF. CDR3 DNA: TGTGCCAGCAGTTTCCCACGACAGACGAACACTGAAGCTTTCTTT.

Points on this clone: At one of its ends the junction is not consistent with the germline gene, which may arise from a read error. The chain links TRBV7-7 to TRBJ2-2; possible D gene TRBD1, 6 bases. CDR1 is SSHAT, CDR2 FNYEAQ, per germline (reference sequence). This CDR3 spans 16 amino acids. The CDR3 DNA follows: TGTGCTAGCAGTTCTACAGGGCTTCCGAACACCGGGGAGCTGTTTTTT. This sequence encodes CASSSTGLPNTGELFF. Drawing the rest from reference TRBV7-7 and TRBJ2-2, the complete variable domain is GAGVSQSPRYKVTKRGQDVTLRCDPISSHATLYWYQQALGQGPEFLTYFNYEAQPDKSGLPSDRFSAERPEGSISTLTIQRTEQRDSAMYRCASSSTGLPNTGELFFGEGSRLTVL.

The chain couples TRBV28 to TRBJ2-5; TRBD2 agrees at 9 bases. V was pared by 6 bases and J by 5 bases, with 10 bases of the junction left unmatched. CDR3 length equals 15 residues. Looked up from germline, CDR1 is MDHEN and CDR2 is SYDVKM. CDR3 in amino acids: CASRIAGGAGETQYF. The DNA of the CDR3 is TGTGCCAGCAGGATCGCGGGGGGGGCTGGTGAGACCCAGTACTTC. Drawing the rest from reference TRBV28 and TRBJ2-5, the complete variable domain is DVKVTQSSRYLVKRTGEKVFLECVQDMDHENMFWYRQDPGLGLRLIYFSYDVKMKEKGDIPEGYSVSREKKERFSLILESASTNQTSMYLCASRIAGGAGETQYFGPGTRLLVL.

The rearrangement joins TRBV4-2 to TRBJ2-5; 8 bases line up with TRBD2. Germline assignment: CDR1 LGHNA and CDR2 YNFKEQ. The V gene end was trimmed by 0 bases and the J gene end by 5 bases; junction bases not matched to a gene: 8. This CDR3 region has 16 residues. The CDR3 region has the DNA TGTGCCAGCAGCCAAGATCGGACGGGGGGGCCCGAGACCCAGTACTTC. Protein: CASSQDRTGGPETQYF.

This clone appeared once. This chain links TRBV25-1 with TRBJ2-5, with 8 bases lining up with TRBD1. Matching the DNA end better, TRBJ2-7 makes the J call doubtful. The CDR3 sequence is 14 residues long. Germline lookup yields CDR1 MGHDK and CDR2 SYGVNS. The CDR3 coding sequence is TGTGCCAGCAGGCGGACAGGGCGATCCTACGAGCAGTACTTC. It translates to CASRRTGRSYEQYF.

The chain couples TRBV7-6 to TRBJ2-1, with 16 positions matching TRBD2. Per germline, CDR1 SGHVS and CDR2 FNYEAQ. The CDR3 has 16 residues. V was pared by 5 bases and J by 9 bases, with 7 bases of the junction left unmatched. The CDR3 nucleotides read TGTGCCAGCAGCCCGGGACTAGCGGGAGGGGGGAGTGAGCAGTTCTTC. It codes for CASSPGLAGGGSEQFF.

The rearrangement links TRBV6-1 to TRBJ2-1, with 8 bases matching TRBD1. Trimming took 4 bases from V and 8 from J; bases not matched to a gene: 4. The CDR3 is made up of 13 amino acids. From germline, CDR1 is MNHNS and CDR2 SASEGT. The CDR3 loop reads CASSGDRGYEQFF. The CDR3 region has the DNA TGTGCCAGCAGTGGCGACAGGGGCTATGAGCAGTTCTTC.

The chain couples TRBV18 to TRBJ2-2; 8 nucleotides agree with TRBD1. This CDR3 contains 15 residues. The V gene end was trimmed by 2 bases and the J gene end by 6 bases; junction bases not matched to a gene: 5. Looked up from germline, CDR1 is KGHSH and CDR2 is LQKENI. The CDR3 reads CASSPDRGYAGELFF. The CDR3, as DNA: TGTGCCAGCTCACCAGACAGGGGATACGCCGGGGAGCTGTTTTTT.

The CDR3 protein is CASSQVGASSYNSPLHF. The DNA of the CDR3 is TGTGCCAGCAGCCAAGTGGGGGCCAGCTCCTATAATTCACCCCTCCACTTT. The genes are TRBV14 and TRBJ1-6, with D possibly matching TRBD1 (6 bases). The CDR3 sequence is 17 residues long. V was cut by 1 base and J by 0 bases, with 10 bases left in between. The V gene's germline CDR1 is SGHDN and CDR2 FVKESK. Variable domain in full (rest from reference TRBV14 and TRBJ1-6): EAGVTQFPSHSVIEKGQTVTLRCDPISGHDNLYWYRRVMGKEIKFLLHFVKESKQDESGMPNNRFLAERTGGTYSTLKVQPAELEDSGVYFCASSQVGASSYNSPLHFGNGTRLTVT.

This clone was detected only a few times. The chain links TRBV5-1 to TRBJ2-3, with 10 bases that match TRBD2. Germline trimming cut 1 base from V and 2 bases from J; bases unmatched to any gene: 4. This CDR3 contains 16 residues. Germline V gives CDR1 SGHRS, CDR2 YFSETQ. CDR3 bases: TGCGCCAGCAGCTTGCTAACTAGCGGGGACACAGATACGCAGTATTTT. This codes for CASSLLTSGDTDTQYF.

In the case of this clone: A read error may produce the germline difference seen at one junction end. This rearrangement joins TRBV4-1 to TRBJ2-4; weak D call: TRBD1 (5 bases). CDR1 and CDR2 from the germline V gene are MGHRA and YSYEKL. This CDR3 comprises 16 residues. The CDR3 DNA follows: TGCGCCAGCAGCGAAGAAGGGTTGTCCGGGTTTGACAGTCAGTACTTC. The encoded protein is CASSEEGLSGFDSQYF.

The chain recombines TRBV30 with TRBJ1-1; D not resolved. CDR1 is GTSNPN and CDR2 is SVGIG in the germline V gene (reference sequence). V lost 1 base and J lost 0, with 9 bases in between. The CDR3 consists of 14 residues. The CDR3 protein is CAWSDGVLNTEAFF. DNA of the CDR3: TGTGCCTGGAGTGACGGGGTTCTGAACACTGAAGCTTTCTTT.

This clone was found once. The chain has TRBV7-3 and TRBJ1-2, with 9 nucleotides matching TRBD1. Germline CDR1 reads SGHTA; CDR2 reads FQGTGA. Losses at the gene ends were 2 bases for V and 3 bases for J; bases not matched to a gene: 1. The CDR3 spans 14 residues. The CDR3 DNA follows: TGTGCCAGCAGCTTACGACAGGGGGACTATGGCTACACCTTC. It specifies CASSLRQGDYGYTF. Filled out from reference TRBV7-3 and TRBJ1-2, the complete variable domain reads GAGVSQTPSNKVTEKGKYVELRCDPISGHTALYWYRQSLGQGPEFLIYFQGTGAADDSGLPNDRFFAVRPEGSVSTLKIQRTERGDSAVYLCASSLRQGDYGYTFGSGTRLTVV.